This is a list of T cell receptor beta chains from one sample in a study of human T cells and chemical hapten exposure. Each CDR3 protein is one row after TCRdb ran MiXCR on the RACE reads. Among 65,000 or so distinct CDR3 sequences, about 6.5% were seen once, and the ten largest hold about 3.4%. Sequencing was performed on whole blood. These receptors were obtained from a female donor in good health. Some clones in this sample may be carry-over from other donors' samples. Each CDR3 is given with its conserved first and last residue. The D gene is left open where the match is weak. Clone size, where shown, is once, few, many, or a class for clones that have expanded.

TRBJ1-1	many	TRBV28	-	CASSSTSDEAFF
TRBJ1-1	many	TRBV5-1	TRBD1	CASSLRTGGMTEAFF
TRBJ1-5	many	TRBV2	-	CASQRGNQPQHF
TRBJ1-1	many	TRBV5-1	-	CASSQQLPNTEAFF
TRBJ2-6	many	TRBV28	-	CASSAKKDGANVLTF
TRBJ1-1	-	TRBV18	-	CASSPPSGNTEAFF
TRBJ1-4	many	TRBV24-1	-	CATSDPKHHRGLFF
TRBJ1-2	many	TRBV5-1	TRBD1	CASSPGTGGGYGYTF
TRBJ1-2	-	TRBV9	TRBD1	CASSVDFGGQIYGYTF
TRBJ2-1	many	TRBV12-3/TRBV12-4	-	CASTHLNNGDNEQFF
TRBJ1-1	many	TRBV6-2/TRBV6-3	-	CASSYGGIPEAFF
TRBJ1-2	many	TRBV29-1	-	CSVGVVGGTANYGYTF
TRBJ2-5	few	TRBV20-1	TRBD2	CSARVGRVETQYF
TRBJ2-4	many	TRBV7-2	TRBD2	CASSLGGGGGRFDIQYF
TRBJ1-2	few	TRBV5-6	TRBD1	CASSTTGQIYGYTF
TRBJ2-3	few	TRBV20-1	-	CSVWTSPPDTQYF
TRBJ2-1	-	TRBV20-1	-	CSASGTETSVQFF
TRBJ2-1	many	TRBV20-1	-	CSANGPSSYNEQFF
TRBJ2-1	few	TRBV2	TRBD2	CASTTGLALSEQFF
TRBJ2-7	many	TRBV11-2	TRBD2	CASSLGGLAGAYEQYF
TRBJ1-1	many	TRBV12-3/TRBV12-4	TRBD1	CASSEGQGFTEAFF
TRBJ1-2	-	TRBV29-1	-	CSVEAAVADYGYTF
TRBJ1-2	-	TRBV5-6	TRBD1	CASSPGTGRWQGYTF
TRBJ2-6	few	TRBV28	-	CASSPSGSGANVLTF
TRBJ2-6	-	TRBV4-3	-	CASSQDLPLDGANVLTF
TRBJ2-1	many	TRBV9	-	CASSTPVDRPNNEQFF
TRBJ2-1	many	TRBV7-2	TRBD1	CASSRGTVNEQFF
TRBJ1-3	many	TRBV2	-	CASRRDSGNTIYF
TRBJ2-1	-	TRBV7-2	-	CASSRQALAAYNEQFF
TRBJ1-6	-	TRBV5-1	-	CASSSTESSYNSPLHF
TRBJ2-1	many	TRBV29-1	-	CSVVVVYNEQFF
TRBJ2-3	many	TRBV29-1	-	CSVARAGDTQYF
TRBJ2-7	many	TRBV7-8	-	CASSPYQQVLRDWDEQYF
TRBJ2-3	-	TRBV2	TRBD2	CASTGTSGRGSSTDTQYF
TRBJ1-5	-	TRBV20-1	-	CSARLKTAVEGHF
TRBJ2-1	many	TRBV29-1	TRBD2	CSVGLRLADNEQFF
TRBJ2-5	many	TRBV7-6	TRBD2	CASSTAGTSSKTQYF
TRBJ2-6	few	TRBV6-2/TRBV6-3	TRBD1	CASSSSGGSGANVLTF
TRBJ2-3	-	TRBV24-1	-	CATSVDTTDTQYF
TRBJ1-1	many	TRBV4-3	-	CASSQSPSGGQGNTEAFF
TRBJ2-5	many	TRBV6-5	-	CAARRTGEETQYF
TRBJ2-4	-	TRBV24-1	TRBD1	CATETKTGGINIQYF
TRBJ2-7	many	TRBV10-3	-	CASSGQYYEQYF
TRBJ2-1	many	TRBV27	TRBD2	CASSLSRLAGEQFF
TRBJ2-3	few	TRBV5-4	-	CASSSQQISTDTQYF
TRBJ2-3	-	TRBV7-2	TRBD2	CASTRQTGLAGDTQYF
TRBJ2-7	many	TRBV20-1	TRBD2	CSARLAELPTYEQYF
TRBJ2-3	many	TRBV6-1	TRBD2	CASRGLAGVKDTQYF
TRBJ1-5	many	TRBV6-2/TRBV6-3	-	CASSRTENQPQHF
TRBJ1-2	many	TRBV9	-	CASSPHIGGANYGYTF
TRBJ1-2	many	TRBV29-1	-	CSVEEGGPLQYTF
TRBJ2-5	many	TRBV7-9	TRBD2	CASSLAGLRLAGGPWETQYF
TRBJ2-1	-	TRBV7-8	-	CASSLRELYNEQFF
TRBJ2-7	-	TRBV28	TRBD2	CASTDSGGWEQYF
TRBJ2-3	many	TRBV2	-	CASSESTSTDTQYF
TRBJ1-6	-	TRBV4-3	TRBD1	CASSQARGLGAWNSPLHF
TRBJ2-7	many	TRBV27	TRBD2	CASSFSGTAYEQYF
TRBJ1-2	many	TRBV6-5	-	CASSGLDKVPYGYTF